The present entry profiles one T cell receptor (beta chain) with its context. As yet, its antigen is unknown. The source of the sample is a study of T cell responses to AZD1222 COVID-19 vaccine. Whole-study findings and limits: It should be noted that donors were predominantly white British and more often female, and clonal diversity was possibly underestimated. Targeting of unmutated variant regions was reportedly seen in nearly half of spike-specific TCRs. Samples come after the peak T cell response, not at day 14.

Assay used: immunoSEQ multiplex PCR; TCRdb lists only in-frame clones, some missing. The table shows over 110,000 clones, with about 90% occurring only once. The germline gives CDR1 LNHDA, CDR2 SQIVND (reference sequence). The CDR3 contains 12 residues. The ends were cut back, 11 bases at V and 7 bases at J, with 15 bases in the middle. The gene calls are TRBV19 and TRBJ1-5; TRBD1 is a possible D gene (6 bases). This TCR came from an adult who received the AZD1222 COVID-19 vaccine. The sample consisted of peripheral blood, taken 28 days after the second AZD1222 dose. Here the CDR3 reads CAGGHLKQPQHF. DNA of the CDR3: TGTGCCGGGGGACACCTAAAGCAGCCCCAGCATTTT.